Presented here are 23 T cell receptor beta chains from one specimen sequenced in a study of T cells in Graves' hyperthyroidism and ophthalmopathy. Using RNA transcripts as the source, TCR beta CDR3 regions were amplified. Using the HTBI primer set, a first-round RT-PCR was run on the TCR CDR3. TCRdb ran MiXCR on the multiplex PCR reads and lists one entry per CDR3 protein. The repertoire has around 350,000 distinct CDR3 sequences, 15% to 18% of them found once; the top ten carry 28%. Sequencing was done on a sample of blood. All receptors derive from a woman between 18 and 30 years old with Graves' hyperthyroidism that later progressed to Graves' ophthalmopathy.

This clonotype was counted at least ten times. The rearrangement links TRBV30 to TRBJ1-5; 9 bases fit TRBD1. V was clipped by 5 bases and J by 4 bases; unmatched bases: 3. Germline CDR1 is GTSNPN and CDR2 is SVGIG (reference sequence). The CDR3 runs to 13 residues. This CDR3 reads CAWGTGHNQPQHF. The CDR3 bases are TGTGCCTGGGGGACAGGGCATAATCAGCCCCAGCATTTT.

This clonotype occurred a few times. The chain recombines TRBV7-8 with TRBJ2-2; the D gene is possibly TRBD1 (6 bases). Between the trimmed V and J ends, which lost 1 base and 4 bases, there was a span of 16 bases. CDR3 length: 17 residues. Germline lookup yields CDR1 SGHVS and CDR2 FQNEAQ. The CDR3 sequence: CASSLVHMDRITGELFF. The CDR3 nucleotides read TGTGCCAGCAGCTTAGTTCATATGGACAGAATCACCGGGGAGCTGTTTTTT.

The table lists this clonotype with a few counts. CDR3 sequence: CASSLGAFVYEQYF. The DNA for the CDR3 is TGTGCCAGCAGTTTGGGGGCCTTCGTCTACGAGCAGTACTTC. This chain joins TRBV12-3 or TRBV12-4 and TRBJ2-7, with a weak D call TRBD1 (6 bases). V lost 3 bases and J 3 bases, leaving 12 bases between the germline ends. The CDR3 loop spans 14 amino acids.

This clonotype was observed at least ten times. The rearrangement joins TRBV12-3 or TRBV12-4 to TRBJ1-1; D is undetermined. The ends were cut back, 11 bases at V and 4 bases at J, with 11 bases in the middle. The CDR3 runs 11 residues. The CDR3 DNA is TGTGCCGTACGGGGTGGCACTGAAGCTTTCTTT. Its translation is CAVRGGTEAFF.

This clonotype has ten or more counts. The chain uses TRBV28 and TRBJ2-3; D possibly corresponds to TRBD1 (5 bases). The CDR3 is 17 residues long. In germline, CDR1 is MDHEN, CDR2 SYDVKM. V was pared by 1 base and J by 2 bases, with 16 bases between. The CDR3 loop is CASSLSSPDNPTDTQYF. Here the CDR3 DNA reads TGTGCCAGCAGTTTATCTTCCCCGGACAACCCCACAGATACGCAGTATTTT.

This clonotype was observed a few times. The gene calls are TRBV6-1 and TRBJ2-1, with 9 bases lining up with TRBD2. The CDR3 is 16 amino acids. The germline CDR1 and CDR2 sequences are MNHNS and SASEGT. The V gene end was trimmed by 8 bases and the J gene end by 3 bases; junction bases not matched to a gene: 11. The CDR3 bases are TGTGCCAGCGATATTTTAGCGGGAGTGTTCTACAATGAGCAGTTCTTC. Its protein is CASDILAGVFYNEQFF.

The CDR3 here is CASSLGAPISYEQYF. The CDR3 coding sequence is TGTGCCAGCAGCTTGGGGGCTCCCATCTCCTACGAGCAGTACTTC. This rearrangement joins TRBV5-6 to TRBJ2-7; no reliable D call. Looked up from germline, CDR1 is SGHDT and CDR2 is YYEEEE. Deletions cut 0 bases from V and 0 bases from J, with 10 bases between. This CDR3 spans 15 amino acids.

The table lists this clonotype with many counts. The chain links TRBV20-1 to TRBJ2-1; 9 bases line up with TRBD1. The V segment lost 3 bases and the J segment 5 bases; nucleotides outside the gene matches: 8. The CDR3 runs 15 residues. Looked up from germline, CDR1 is DFQATT and CDR2 is SNEGSKA (reference sequence). The DNA for the CDR3 is TGCAGTGCTAGTTCCGGGGACAGGGTAGACAATGAGCAGTTCTTC. This encodes CSASSGDRVDNEQFF.

This clonotype was observed many times. The chain combines TRBV6-5 with TRBJ1-1; D is ambiguous. The V gene lost 8 bases and the J gene lost 6 bases, with 16 bases spanning the gap. This CDR3 is 13 amino acids long. Germline V lookup: CDR1 MNHEY, CDR2 SVGAGI. The chain's CDR3 is CASPKVANAEAFF. CDR3 in DNA: TGTGCCAGCCCCAAGGTGGCTAACGCTGAAGCTTTCTTT.

The chain combines TRBV7-8 with TRBJ2-1; D might be TRBD2 (7 bases). The ends were cut back, 1 base at V and 9 bases at J, with 16 bases in the middle. This CDR3 spans 15 amino acids. Germline CDR1 SGHVS, CDR2 FQNEAQ. This chain's CDR3 is CASSLVDSPGGEQFF. The DNA of the CDR3 is TGTGCCAGCAGCTTAGTGGACAGCCCGGGGGGTGAGCAGTTCTTC.

This clonotype has a count of ten or more. This sequence joins TRBV6-2 or TRBV6-3 and TRBJ2-7; D gene uncertain. Germline-derived CDR1 and CDR2 are MNHEY and SVGEGT. Trimming took 6 bases from V and 4 from J, leaving 10 bases between them. This CDR3 spans 12 amino acids. DNA for the CDR3: TGTGCCAGCAGCACCCAGGTTTACGAGCAGTACTTC. This gives the protein CASSTQVYEQYF.

This clonotype was seen many times. The chain links TRBV7-9 to TRBJ2-1; perhaps TRBD2 as D (6 bases). Trimming left V 6 bases short and J 0 bases short, with 18 bases between. Looked up from germline, CDR1 is SEHNR and CDR2 is FQNEAQ (reference sequence). CDR3 length: 17 residues. CDR3 sequence reads: CASRKTLALSSYNEQFF. The CDR3 DNA reads TGTGCCAGCAGAAAAACCCTAGCGCTAAGCTCCTACAATGAGCAGTTCTTC.

This sequence joins TRBV28 and TRBJ2-7, with TRBD2 matching 15 bases. The CDR3 extends over 18 amino acids. Germline CDR1 and CDR2: MDHEN and SYDVKM. Trimming took 6 bases from V and 2 from J; bases not matched to a gene: 11. CDR3 in amino acids: CASRLRTSGRAPPYEQYF. The CDR3 nucleotides are TGTGCCAGCAGGCTGCGGACTAGCGGGAGGGCCCCCCCCTACGAGCAGTACTTC.

This clonotype has a count of ten or more. The V call is TRBV6-1, the J call TRBJ1-5; 9 bases fit TRBD1. The germline V gene encodes CDR1 MNHNS and CDR2 SASEGT. The J segment lost 3 bases and the V segment lost 7 bases, leaving 13 bases of the junction unmatched. This CDR3 spans 17 amino acids. The CDR3 here is CASTKIPGQGINQPQHF. The CDR3 bases are TGTGCCAGCACTAAAATTCCGGGACAGGGCATCAATCAGCCCCAGCATTTT.

This clonotype was seen just once. A much larger clone sits a single nucleotide away, making a read error possible. V is TRBV5-1 and J is TRBJ1-2, with a tentative D call TRBD1 (5 bases). This CDR3 contains 14 residues. Trimming cost V 4 bases and J 13 bases, with 23 bases left between them. Germline assignment: CDR1 SGHRS and CDR2 YFSETQ. The CDR3 loop reads CASSPGGTASWFTF. The CDR3 region has the DNA TGCGCCAGCAGCCCGGGGGGAACAGCCTCGTGGTTCACCTTC. Variable domain in full (rest from reference TRBV5-1 and TRBJ1-2): KAGVTQTPRYLIKTRGQQVTLSCSPISGHRSVSWYQQTPGQGLQFLFEYFSETQRNKGNFPGRFSGRQFSNSRSEMNVSTLELGDSALYLCASSPGGTASWFTFGSGTRLTVV.

A few counts support this clonotype. The J gene is TRBJ1-5, the V gene TRBV29-1; D possibly corresponds to TRBD1 (6 bases). Germline assignment: CDR1 SQVTM and CDR2 ANQGSEA. Trimming removed 6 bases at V and 7 bases at J, with 16 bases between. The CDR3 loop spans 13 amino acids. CDR3 amino acids: CSVSQGDGQPQHF. The CDR3 DNA reads TGCAGCGTCTCACAGGGAGACGGCCAGCCCCAGCATTTT.

This clonotype was detected many times. This rearrangement joins TRBV6-1 to TRBJ1-1, with 10 nucleotides matching TRBD1. This CDR3 contains 15 residues. Trimming cost V 8 bases and J 2 bases; bases outside gene matches: 8. CDR1 and CDR2 (germline): MNHNS, SASEGT. The CDR3: CASSGDRGRNTEAFF. CDR3 in DNA: TGTGCCAGCTCGGGGGACAGGGGCCGTAACACTGAAGCTTTCTTT.

This clonotype was observed at least ten times. V usage is TRBV6-2 or TRBV6-3 and J usage is TRBJ2-2; D ambiguous. CDR1 and CDR2 (germline): MNHEY, SVGEGT. V was cut by 2 bases and J by 4 bases, with 8 bases left in between. This CDR3 contains 14 residues. CDR3 sequence (DNA): TGTGCCAGCAGTTACCTAGGACCCACCGGGGAGCTGTTTTTT. It is translated as CASSYLGPTGELFF.

This clonotype was observed at least ten times. The chain links TRBV7-2 to TRBJ2-4, with D unclear. CDR3 length: 15 residues. The germline V gene encodes CDR1 SGHTA and CDR2 FQGNSA. The V end lost 5 bases, the J end lost 0 bases, and 11 bases lay between the germline ends. The CDR3 DNA sequence: TGTGCCAGCAGCCTCGTCATTCTAGCCAAAAACATTCAGTACTTC. Translation gives CASSLVILAKNIQYF. The full variable domain, its missing parts supplied by reference TRBV7-2 and TRBJ2-4, is GAGVSQSPSNKVTEKGKDVELRCDPISGHTALYWYRQSLGQGLEFLIYFQGNSAPDKSGLPSDRFSAERTGGSVSTLTIQRTQQEDSAVYLCASSLVILAKNIQYFGAGTRLSVL.

Many counts were recorded for this clonotype. The genes are TRBV20-1 and TRBJ2-1, with 9 bases fitting TRBD1. Looked up from germline, CDR1 is DFQATT and CDR2 is SNEGSKA (reference sequence). The CDR3 extends over 15 amino acids. The ends lost 6 bases at V and 6 bases at J; junction bases unmatched: 12. The CDR3 region is CSAPRRDRVGNEQFF. CDR3 nucleotides: TGCAGTGCGCCGCGCCGGGACAGGGTAGGCAATGAGCAGTTCTTC.

V is TRBV4-1 and J is TRBJ2-1; D is ambiguous. With 3 bases removed from V and 12 bases from J, the gap between germline ends came to 21 bases. This CDR3 has 15 amino acids. Per the germline V gene, CDR1 is MGHRA and CDR2 is YSYEKL. This CDR3 is CASSQISTPADRQFF. The DNA for the CDR3 is TGCGCCAGCAGCCAGATCAGCACCCCGGCCGATAGGCAGTTCTTC.

This clonotype was seen at least ten times. The chain is built from TRBV5-1 and TRBJ2-2, with D perhaps TRBD1 (6 bases). Germline values: CDR1 SGHRS, CDR2 YFSETQ. Trimming cost V 0 bases and J 0 bases, with 9 bases left between them. The length of the CDR3 is 16 residues. This CDR3 reads CASSLARGTNTGELFF. The CDR3 DNA reads TGCGCCAGCAGCTTGGCTAGGGGGACGAACACCGGGGAGCTGTTTTTT.

V gene TRBV2 combines with J gene TRBJ2-2; 9 nucleotides align to TRBD2. The CDR3 consists of 15 residues. The V gene's germline CDR1 is SNHLY and CDR2 FYNNEI. With 4 bases clipped from V and 5 bases from J, the junction kept 5 bases outside the gene matches. CDR3 amino acids: CASSVAGERTGELFF. The CDR3, as DNA: TGTGCCAGCAGTGTAGCGGGAGAGCGTACCGGGGAGCTGTTTTTT.